This T cell receptor (beta chain) came from a study of cytotoxic CD8 clonotypes in ibrutinib-treated CLL. Study results and caveats: Baseline-level clonality went beyond age-matched healthy donors and moved in step with circulating CD8+ T-cell counts.

About this clone: The antigen is undetermined.

Investigators sought sequencing depths of between 1 in 200,000 and 1 in 1 million T cells. TCRdb's table, derived via immunoSEQ multiplex PCR, lists solely in-frame clones and lacks some. In the table there are approximately 350,000 clones, 67% of which are singletons. PBMCs were cryopreserved, and 1.5 to 2.5 micrograms of genomic DNA from them went into TCR beta libraries. V was pared by 0 bases and J by 5 bases, with 11 bases between. This CDR3 contains 14 residues. Per germline, CDR1 MNHEY and CDR2 SMNVEV (reference sequence). The chain uses TRBV27 and TRBJ2-7; the D gene is possibly TRBD2 (6 bases). This clonotype was obtained from a human donor with chronic lymphocytic leukemia. The source material was PBMCs, sampled after 36 months of ibrutinib treatment. The CDR3: CASSLSRWGDEQYF. The DNA for the CDR3 is TGTGCCAGCAGTTTATCTAGATGGGGGGACGAGCAGTACTTC.